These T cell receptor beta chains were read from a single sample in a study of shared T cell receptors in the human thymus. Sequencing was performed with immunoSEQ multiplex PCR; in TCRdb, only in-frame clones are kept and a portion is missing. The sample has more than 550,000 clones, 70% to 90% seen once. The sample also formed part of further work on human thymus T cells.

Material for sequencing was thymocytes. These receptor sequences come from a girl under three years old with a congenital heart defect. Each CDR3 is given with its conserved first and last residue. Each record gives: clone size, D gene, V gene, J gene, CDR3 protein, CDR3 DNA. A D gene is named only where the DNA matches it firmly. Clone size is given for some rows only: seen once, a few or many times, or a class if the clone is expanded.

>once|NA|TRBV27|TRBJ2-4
CASSLKDSNIQYF
TGTGCCAGCAGTTTAAAGGACAGTAACATTCAGTACTTC
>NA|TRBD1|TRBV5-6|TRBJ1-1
CASSLVVTGGAYGAEAFF
TGTGCCAGCAGCTTGGTTGTCACAGGGGGCGCTTACGGCGCTGAAGCTTTCTTT
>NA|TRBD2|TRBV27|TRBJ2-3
CASSNPGLAGVTDTQYF
TGTGCCAGCAGCAACCCGGGACTAGCGGGGGTCACAGATACGCAGTATTTT
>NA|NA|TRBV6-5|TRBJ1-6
CASSYSGDKPNSPLHF
TGTGCCAGCAGTTACTCGGGGGACAAGCCAAATTCCCCCCTCCACTTT
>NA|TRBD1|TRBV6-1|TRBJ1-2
CASSLTGAIRYGYTF
TGTGCCAGCAGCCTGACAGGGGCAATTCGCTATGGCTACACCTTC
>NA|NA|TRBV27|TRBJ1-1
CASSNHRAPGTLGEAFF
TGTGCCAGCAGTAACCACAGGGCCCCTGGCACCCTGGGTGAAGCTTTCTTT
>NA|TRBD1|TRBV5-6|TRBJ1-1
CASSPFLEADRVDTEAFF
TGTGCCAGCAGCCCTTTCTTAGAGGCGGACAGGGTGGACACTGAAGCTTTCTTT
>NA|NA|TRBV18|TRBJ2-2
CASSPQGFTGELFF
TGTGCCAGCTCACCACAGGGGTTCACCGGGGAGCTGTTTTTT
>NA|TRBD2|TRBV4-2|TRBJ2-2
CASSQETSGFPGELFF
TGTGCCAGCAGCCAAGAAACTAGCGGTTTCCCCGGGGAGCTGTTTTTT
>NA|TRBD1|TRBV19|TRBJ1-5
CASSKPRDSHRNQPQHF
TGTGCCAGTTCAAAACCGCGGGACAGCCATCGAAATCAGCCCCAGCATTTT
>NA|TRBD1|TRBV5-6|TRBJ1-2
CASSLRLWGQGAFESGYTF
TGTGCCAGCAGCTTGCGGCTGTGGGGGCAGGGGGCCTTTGAGAGTGGCTACACCTTC
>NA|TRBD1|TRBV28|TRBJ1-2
CASSYPTDRAYGYTF
TGTGCCAGCAGTTACCCCACCGACAGGGCTTATGGCTACACCTTC
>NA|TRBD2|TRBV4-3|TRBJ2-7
CASSQITPLTSGYEQYF
TGCGCCAGCAGCCAAATAACCCCACTGACTAGCGGCTACGAGCAGTACTTC
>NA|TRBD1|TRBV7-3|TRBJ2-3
CASSLTRTGSTDTQYF
TGTGCCAGCAGCTTAACCCGGACAGGGTCCACAGATACGCAGTATTTT
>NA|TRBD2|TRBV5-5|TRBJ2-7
CASSHNRGGELYEQYF
TGTGCCAGCAGCCATAACCGGGGGGGTGAACTCTACGAGCAGTACTTC
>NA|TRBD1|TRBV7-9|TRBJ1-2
CASSLALGDRVNGYTF
TGTGCCAGCAGCTTAGCTTTGGGGGACAGGGTAAATGGCTACACCTTC
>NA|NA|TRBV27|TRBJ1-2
CASTRGEGYGYTF
TGTGCCAGCACCCGTGGGGAGGGGTATGGCTACACCTTC
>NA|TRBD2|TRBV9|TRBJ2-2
CASSVQRGGTGELFF
TGTGCCAGCAGCGTACAGCGGGGGGGCACCGGGGAGCTGTTTTTT
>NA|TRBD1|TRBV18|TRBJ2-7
CASSPKKTGRLGEQYF
TGTGCCAGCTCACCCAAAAAGACAGGGAGATTAGGCGAGCAGTACTTC
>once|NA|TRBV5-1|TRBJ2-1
CASSSGHARTSYNEQFF
TGCGCCAGCAGCTCCGGACACGCAAGAACTTCCTACAATGAGCAGTTCTTC
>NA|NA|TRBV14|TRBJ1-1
CASSQGGHLNTEAFF
TGTGCCAGCAGCCAAGGGGGACACTTGAACACTGAAGCTTTCTTT
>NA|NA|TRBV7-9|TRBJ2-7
CASSFRLWGGGLSSYEQYF
TGTGCCAGCAGCTTTCGTCTGTGGGGAGGGGGGCTGAGCTCCTACGAGCAGTACTTC
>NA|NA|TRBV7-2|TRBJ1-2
CASSLRRRALGYTF
TGTGCCAGCAGCCTACGTCGGAGGGCGCTAGGCTACACCTTC
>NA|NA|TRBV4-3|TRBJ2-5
CASSQYQGGGETQYF
TGCGCCAGCAGCCAATATCAGGGAGGGGGGGAGACCCAGTACTTC
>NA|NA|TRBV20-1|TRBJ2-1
CSATDYEQFF
TGCAGTGCTACAGACTATGAGCAGTTCTTC
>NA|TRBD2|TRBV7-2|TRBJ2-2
CASSPLPGGPSEGGELFF
TGTGCCAGCAGCCCGCTCCCGGGGGGGCCGTCTGAGGGTGGGGAGCTGTTTTTT
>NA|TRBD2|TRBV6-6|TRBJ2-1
CASLGQGLNNEQFF
TGTGCCAGCTTAGGGCAGGGACTAAACAATGAGCAGTTCTTC
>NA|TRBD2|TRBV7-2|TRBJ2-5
CASSFLPGLAGATQETQYF
TGTGCCAGCAGCTTCCTACCGGGACTAGCGGGGGCAACCCAAGAGACCCAGTACTTC
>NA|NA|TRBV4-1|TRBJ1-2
CASSQRDSGFDAYGYTF
TGCGCCAGCAGCCAACGCGACAGTGGTTTTGATGCTTATGGCTACACCTTC
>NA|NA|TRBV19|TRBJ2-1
CASSIGAGVIGNEQFF
TGTGCCAGTAGTATAGGGGCAGGGGTTATAGGCAATGAGCAGTTCTTC
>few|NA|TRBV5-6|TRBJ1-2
CASSPLLNRATYGYTF
TGTGCCAGCAGCCCCCTATTAAACAGGGCCACATATGGCTACACCTTC
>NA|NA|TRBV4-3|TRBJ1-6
CASSQDTPGSPLHF
TGCGCCAGCAGCCAAGATACTCCCGGTTCACCCCTCCACTTT
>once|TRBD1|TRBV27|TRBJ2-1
CASRGQGAEDEQFF
TGTGCCAGCAGGGGACAGGGGGCCGAGGATGAGCAGTTCTTC
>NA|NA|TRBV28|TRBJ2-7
CASSQPGVAFKQYF
TGTGCCAGCAGTCAGCCGGGTGTGGCGTTTAAACAGTACTTC
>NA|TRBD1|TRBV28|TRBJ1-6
CATLKQGGCSPLHF
TGTGCCACCCTCAAACAGGGGGGGTGTTCACCCCTCCACTTT
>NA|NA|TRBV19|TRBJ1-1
CASSPETDRAHEAFF
TGTGCCAGTAGCCCTGAGACAGATCGTGCCCATGAAGCTTTCTTT
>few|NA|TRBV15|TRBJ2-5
CATSRDKGPEDLTCRETQYF
TGTGCCACCAGCAGAGATAAGGGGCCTGAGGATCTGACCTGTCGAGAGACCCAGTACTTC
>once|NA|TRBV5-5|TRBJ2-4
CASSFKRFAGKNIQYF
TGTGCCAGCAGCTTTAAACGTTTCGCGGGCAAAAACATTCAGTACTTC
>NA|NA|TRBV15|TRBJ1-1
CATSSRAFRNTEAFF
TGTGCCACCAGCAGCAGGGCGTTTCGGAACACTGAAGCTTTCTTT
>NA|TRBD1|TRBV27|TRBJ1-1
CASRRDRVNTEAFF
TGTGCCAGCCGTAGGGACAGGGTGAACACTGAAGCTTTCTTT
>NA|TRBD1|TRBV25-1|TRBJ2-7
CASRSPGQRSHEQYF
TGTGCCAGTAGATCCCCGGGACAGCGGTCCCACGAGCAGTACTTC
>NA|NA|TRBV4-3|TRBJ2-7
CASSPKGQGTEQYF
TGCGCCAGCAGCCCTAAGGGCCAGGGGACCGAGCAGTACTTC
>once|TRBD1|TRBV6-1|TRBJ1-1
CASSDTLTGDGPGAFF
TGTGCCAGCAGTGATACCTTAACAGGGGATGGCCCTGGAGCTTTCTTT
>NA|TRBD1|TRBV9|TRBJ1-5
CASSTWDRPYSNQPQHF
TGTGCCAGCAGCACCTGGGACAGGCCTTATAGCAATCAGCCCCAGCATTTT
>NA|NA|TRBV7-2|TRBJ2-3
CASSLSTDTQYF
TGTGCCAGCAGCCTCAGCACAGATACGCAGTATTTT
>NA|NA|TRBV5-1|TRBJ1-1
CASSLARGGLTEAFF
TGCGCCAGCAGCTTGGCCCGGGGGGGCCTTACTGAAGCTTTCTTT